These 32 T cell receptor beta chains originate from one sample sequenced in a study of beta chain features in type 1 diabetes. The authors reverse transcribed all of the isolated RNA, so sequencing captured expressed TCRB transcripts. Using immunoSEQ multiplex PCR, the repertoire was profiled, and TCRdb retains in-frame clones only, with some absent. The sample includes about 900,000 clones, about a sixth seen only once; the top ten take 0.023%. The source material was naive CD4+ T cells from blood. The receptor set was obtained from a woman aged 18 to 35 in good health.

The sample holds a few counts of this clone. Other nucleotide sequences in the sample specify the same CDR3. V is TRBV18 and J is TRBJ2-1; the match to TRBD2 covers 9 bases. The CDR3 has 14 residues. Germline V gene data show CDR1 as KGHSH and CDR2 as LQKENI. With 3 bases clipped from V and 7 bases from J, the junction kept 4 bases outside the gene matches. The CDR3 nucleotides are TGTGCCAGCTCACCGGGACTAGCACGGAATGAGCAGTTCTTC. Translating it yields CASSPGLARNEQFF.

A few counts support this clone. The chain uses TRBV11-2 and TRBJ2-7; D is ambiguous. V shed 2 bases and J shed 7 bases, with 18 bases lying between them. The CDR3 runs to 15 residues. The germline gives CDR1 SGHAT, CDR2 FQNNGV. The CDR3 spells CASSLTPDPFREQYF. In DNA, the CDR3 is TGTGCCAGCAGCTTAACGCCTGACCCCTTTAGGGAGCAGTACTTC.

The chain carries TRBV5-1 and TRBJ1-2; D is unclear. With 0 bases removed from V and 5 bases from J, the gap between germline ends came to 8 bases. This CDR3 region has 13 residues. Per the germline V gene, CDR1 is SGHRS and CDR2 is YFSETQ. CDR3 nucleotide sequence: TGCGCCAGCAGCTTGGGGCAAGAATATGGCTACACCTTC. Amino acid sequence: CASSLGQEYGYTF.

This clone was counted between two and nine times. The chain employs TRBV5-8 and TRBJ2-1; 13 bases fit TRBD2. The CDR3 runs to 15 residues. Losses at the gene ends were 4 bases for V and 9 bases for J; bases not matched to a gene: 7. Germline V gene sequence: CDR1 SGHTS, CDR2 YDEGEE. CDR3 in DNA: TGTGCCAGCAGCCTCCGGACTAGCGGGAGTGGTGAGCAGTTCTTC. Translated, it gives CASSLRTSGSGEQFF. The whole variable domain, remainder taken from reference TRBV5-8 and TRBJ2-1, is EAGVTQSPTHLIKTRGQQATLRCSPISGHTSVYWYQQALGLGLQFLLWYDEGEERNRGNFPPRFSGRQFPNYSSELNVNALELEDSALYLCASSLRTSGSGEQFFGPGTRLTVL.

V is TRBV19 and J is TRBJ1-5; unclear D gene. The germline V gene has CDR1 LNHDA and CDR2 SQIVND (reference sequence). CDR3 size: 16 residues. Trimming cost V 8 bases and J 0 bases, with 17 bases left between them. In DNA, the CDR3 is TGTGCCAGTTCGAAAGGGTCCCCTCATAGCAATCAGCCCCAGCATTTT. It specifies CASSKGSPHSNQPQHF.

The CDR3 region has the DNA TGTGCCGGGGGACAGGGGGAATACGAGCAGTACTTC. Protein product: CAGGQGEYEQYF. This chain joins TRBV10-3 and TRBJ2-7; TRBD1 agrees at 11 bases. The V segment lost 11 bases and the J segment 4 bases; nucleotides outside the gene matches: 4. Germline values: CDR1 ENHRY, CDR2 SYGVKD. CDR3 length: 12 residues.

As regards this clone: The sample carries other DNA sequences with the same CDR3. The V call is TRBV6-5, the J call TRBJ2-7, with D hard to call. The CDR3 loop spans 11 amino acids. CDR1 is MNHEY and CDR2 is SVGAGI in the germline V gene. Trimming shortened V by 3 bases and J by 5 bases, and 5 bases separated the two germline ends. The CDR3 DNA is TGTGCCAGCAGTTATGGGCACGAGCAGTACTTC. It codes for CASSYGHEQYF.

The genes are TRBV7-3 and TRBJ2-7, with TRBD2 identical over 8 bases. CDR1 SGHTA and CDR2 FQGTGA come from the germline V gene. J was trimmed by 3 bases and V by 5 bases; bases with no gene match: 9. The CDR3 has 15 residues. CDR3 coding DNA: TGTGCCAGCAGCACCATCTGGACTAGCAGCTACGAGCAGTACTTC. Its protein is CASSTIWTSSYEQYF. Looking up the rest from reference TRBV7-3 and TRBJ2-7 gives the full variable domain: GAGVSQTPSNKVTEKGKYVELRCDPISGHTALYWYRQSLGQGPEFLIYFQGTGAADDSGLPNDRFFAVRPEGSVSTLKIQRTERGDSAVYLCASSTIWTSSYEQYFGPGTRLTVT.

This clone came up a few times. The V call is TRBV20-1, the J call TRBJ1-2, with D hard to call. V lost 6 bases and J 5 bases, leaving 4 bases between the germline ends. The CDR3 totals 9 residues. Per the germline V gene, CDR1 is DFQATT and CDR2 is SNEGSKA (reference sequence). CDR3 amino acids: CSAQYGYTF. CDR3 bases: TGCAGTGCCCAATATGGCTACACCTTC.

Written as DNA, the CDR3 is TGTGCCAGCAGCTTAAGGACTAGTCTTTACCAAGAGACCCAGTACTTC. Residues: CASSLRTSLYQETQYF. The chain is built from TRBV7-2 and TRBJ2-5; 7 nucleotides align to TRBD2. V trimming: 2 bases; J trimming: 0 bases; junction bases outside the gene matches: 6. CDR3 length: 16 residues. From germline, CDR1 is SGHTA and CDR2 FQGNSA. Together with reference TRBV7-2 and TRBJ2-5, the CDR3 gives the full variable domain: GAGVSQSPSNKVTEKGKDVELRCDPISGHTALYWYRQSLGQGLEFLIYFQGNSAPDKSGLPSDRFSAERTGGSVSTLTIQRTQQEDSAVYLCASSLRTSLYQETQYFGPGTRLLVL.

The chain's CDR3 is CASSPTSARDTGELFF. The CDR3 nucleotides read TGTGCCAGCAGCCCGACTAGCGCGCGGGACACCGGGGAGCTGTTTTTT. This chain uses TRBV7-8 with TRBJ2-2; TRBD2 agrees at 8 bases. V lost 5 bases and J lost 3; bases outside the gene matches: 8. Germline CDR1 reads SGHVS; CDR2 reads FQNEAQ. This CDR3 spans 16 amino acids. Full variable domain (missing parts from reference TRBV7-8 and TRBJ2-2): GAGVSQSPRYKVAKRGQDVALRCDPISGHVSLFWYQQALGQGPEFLTYFQNEAQLDKSGLPSDRFFAERPEGSVSTLKIQRTQQEDSAVYLCASSPTSARDTGELFFGEGSRLTVL.

The chain employs TRBV5-1 and TRBJ2-1, with TRBD2 as a possible D gene (6 bases). V lost 6 bases and J lost 0, with 13 bases in between. The CDR3 is made up of 15 amino acids. Germline CDR1 reads SGHRS; CDR2 reads YFSETQ. The CDR3 bases are TGCGCCAGCAAATTGGACGGGAGCTCCTACAATGAGCAGTTCTTC. Translated, it gives CASKLDGSSYNEQFF.

The chain carries TRBV6-6 and TRBJ1-2; D call uncertain. This CDR3 region has 14 residues. Germline V lookup: CDR1 MNHNY, CDR2 SVGAGI (reference sequence). The V end lost 4 bases, the J end lost 2 bases, and 11 bases lay between the germline ends. Here the CDR3 DNA reads TGTGCCAGCAGTTCCGACACGGGGAACTATGGCTACACCTTC. This gives the protein CASSSDTGNYGYTF.

This clone was found a few times. The J gene is TRBJ2-4, the V gene TRBV28; TRBD1 aligns across 7 bases. CDR1 and CDR2 from the germline V gene are MDHEN and SYDVKM. The length of the CDR3 is 15 residues. V gave up 7 bases and J gave up 2 bases; unmatched junction bases: 8. In DNA, the CDR3 is TGTGCCAGCACCAAAGGGGGCTCTACCAAAAACATTCAGTACTTC. This gives the protein CASTKGGSTKNIQYF.

CDR3 region: CASRRGGRSTDTQYF. In DNA, the CDR3 is TGTGCCAGCAGGAGGGGCGGGAGAAGCACAGATACGCAGTATTTT. The chain recombines TRBV9 with TRBJ2-3; TRBD2 aligns across 7 bases. V lost 5 bases to trimming and J lost 0 bases; unmatched junction nucleotides: 6. CDR3 length: 15 residues. From germline, CDR1 is SGDLS and CDR2 YYNGEE.

The rearrangement links TRBV7-9 to TRBJ2-3, with D hard to call. This CDR3 has 12 residues. Germline loops: CDR1 SEHNR, CDR2 FQNEAQ (reference sequence). V gave up 6 bases and J gave up 6 bases, with 10 bases separating them. Here the CDR3 reads CASRKELDTQYF. DNA for the CDR3: TGTGCCAGCAGGAAGGAACTGGATACGCAGTATTTT.

This clone was counted only a few times. This chain joins TRBV10-3 and TRBJ2-2, with TRBD2 matching over 7 bases. Germline V gene data show CDR1 as ENHRY and CDR2 as SYGVKD. The CDR3 length is 13 residues. In DNA form, the CDR3 reads TGTGGCTCGGGAGGCGCGAACACCGGGGAGCTGTTTTTT. Residues: CGSGGANTGELFF.

The rearrangement joins TRBV11-2 to TRBJ2-1; perhaps TRBD1 as D (6 bases). There are 10 residues in the CDR3. The V end was cut by 8 bases, the J end by 9 bases, with 8 bases between. Germline V lookup: CDR1 SGHAT, CDR2 FQNNGV. This CDR3 reads CASGQFEQFF. The CDR3 nucleotides are TGTGCCAGCGGACAGTTTGAGCAGTTCTTC.

This clone has more than one count but fewer than ten. The chain links TRBV7-9 to TRBJ1-1; weak D call: TRBD1 (6 bases). CDR3 size: 14 residues. Germline CDR1 and CDR2: SEHNR and FQNEAQ (reference sequence). Trimming left V 3 bases short and J 0 bases short, with 8 bases between. CDR3 amino acids: CASSFGDMNTEAFF. The DNA for the CDR3 is TGTGCCAGCAGCTTTGGGGACATGAACACTGAAGCTTTCTTT.

The rearrangement uses TRBV18 and TRBJ2-5; the D gene is possibly TRBD1 (6 bases). Trimming left V 3 bases short and J 2 bases short, with 13 bases between. This CDR3 has 15 residues. CDR1 KGHSH and CDR2 LQKENI come from the germline V gene. The CDR3 DNA follows: TGTGCCAGCTCACCCGCAGGGGTCAGGCAAGAGACCCAGTACTTC. Its translation: CASSPAGVRQETQYF.

This clone was observed a handful of times. The V call is TRBV15, the J call TRBJ2-1; 7 bases align to TRBD2. The trim removed 0 bases at V and 6 bases at J, leaving 11 bases unmatched. This CDR3 region has 17 residues. From germline, CDR1 is LNHNV and CDR2 YYDKDF (reference sequence). CDR3 bases: TGTGCCACCAGCAGAGAGGGAGGTGGCGGGAGCTTCAATGAGCAGTTCTTC. Translated: CATSREGGGGSFNEQFF.

This chain uses TRBV6-5 with TRBJ2-1; D is undetermined. Germline loops: CDR1 MNHEY, CDR2 SVGAGI. V was pared by 5 bases and J by 0 bases, with 2 bases between. This CDR3 contains 12 residues. This CDR3 reads CASSASYNEQFF. CDR3 DNA sequence: TGTGCCAGCAGTGCCTCCTACAATGAGCAGTTCTTC.

This chain joins TRBV6-1 and TRBJ1-4; D unclear. V was pared by 7 bases and J by 10 bases, with 16 bases between. CDR3 length: 13 amino acids. CDR1 is MNHNS, CDR2 SASEGT, per germline. The CDR3 DNA reads as TGTGCCAGCATTGGCAGAAGAATTGGAAAACTGTTTTTT. This sequence encodes CASIGRRIGKLFF.

There are a few counts of this clone. The CDR3 protein is CASSLEGRGIYGYTF. For the CDR3, the DNA is TGTGCCAGCAGCTTGGAGGGGAGGGGCATCTATGGCTACACCTTC. This chain uses TRBV5-6 with TRBJ1-2, with D possibly TRBD1 on 5 matching bases. Trimming left V 0 bases short and J 4 bases short, with 13 bases between. This CDR3 comprises 15 residues. Germline values: CDR1 SGHDT, CDR2 YYEEEE.

There are a few counts of this clone. The CDR3 does not close with the conserved phenylalanine or tryptophan, likely indicating a read error. It is unclear where the CDR3 begins or ends on the DNA, so no DNA is shown, and the CDR3 is as TCRdb lists it. The chain recombines TRBV6-1 with TRBJ1-5; no DNA check was done on the table's D call, TRBD1. The CDR3 is 11 amino acids in total, end residues counted. CDR1 is MNHNS, CDR2 SASEGT, per germline. The CDR3 protein is CASSDLGRPTL.

This chain joins TRBV28 and TRBJ1-2, with 8 nucleotides matching TRBD1. Losses at the gene ends were 6 bases for V and 7 bases for J; bases not matched to a gene: 13. The CDR3 sequence is 15 residues long. Germline values: CDR1 MDHEN, CDR2 SYDVKM. The CDR3 DNA is TGTGCCAGCAGCAAGATAGGACAGGGATTCCCTGGCTACACCTTC. It yields the protein CASSKIGQGFPGYTF.

The chain recombines TRBV7-6 with TRBJ2-3; no reliable D call. The germline V gene encodes CDR1 SGHVS and CDR2 FNYEAQ. V was pared by 5 bases and J by 7 bases, with 16 bases between. The CDR3 is 14 residues long. The CDR3 loop is CASSHPGPSNTQYF. The CDR3 region has the DNA TGTGCCAGCAGCCATCCCGGTCCGTCGAATACGCAGTATTTT.

The chain employs TRBV18 and TRBJ2-7, with D possibly being TRBD1 (5 bases). The germline V gene encodes CDR1 KGHSH and CDR2 LQKENI. Trimming shortened V by 6 bases and J by 0 bases, and 6 bases separated the two germline ends. This CDR3 has 12 amino acids. CDR3 coding DNA: TGTGCCAGCTCCGACAGCTCCTACGAGCAGTACTTC. Amino acids: CASSDSSYEQYF.

This chain connects TRBV7-9 to TRBJ1-2; D is ambiguous. Germline CDR1 SEHNR, CDR2 FQNEAQ (reference sequence). V lost 2 bases to trimming and J lost 3 bases, with 10 bases between them. The CDR3 extends over 14 amino acids. The CDR3 region is CASSLNTVDYGYTF. The CDR3 coding sequence is TGTGCCAGCAGCTTAAACACGGTAGACTATGGCTACACCTTC.

The V gene is TRBV7-2, the J gene TRBJ1-1; D is possibly TRBD1 (5 bases). The CDR3 extends over 14 amino acids. The germline V gene encodes CDR1 SGHTA and CDR2 FQGNSA. V dropped 3 bases and J dropped 3 bases, with 11 bases sitting between them. The DNA for the CDR3 is TGTGCCAGCAGCTTCCAAGGCAGGGACACTGAAGCTTTCTTT. Its translation is CASSFQGRDTEAFF.

This clone occurred a few times. J is TRBJ2-5 and V is TRBV2, with 9 bases that match TRBD1. The CDR3 sequence is 13 residues long. The germline V gene encodes CDR1 SNHLY and CDR2 FYNNEI. V gave up 8 bases and J gave up 5 bases; unmatched junction bases: 6. The CDR3 bases are TGTGCCAGCGGGACAGGGAACGAGGAGACCCAGTACTTC. The encoded protein is CASGTGNEETQYF.

The chain recombines TRBV5-1 with TRBJ2-7; 8 bases agree with TRBD1. Germline V gene lookup returns CDR1 SGHRS and CDR2 YFSETQ. This CDR3 comprises 20 residues. After removal of 0 bases from V and 10 bases from J, the junction contained 27 bases not matched to a gene. The CDR3 loop is CASSLDRSYGARGLFNSQYF. The CDR3 DNA sequence: TGCGCCAGCAGCTTGGACCGGTCATATGGGGCCAGGGGGCTTTTCAATTCTCAGTACTTC.